This paragraph reports one T cell receptor beta chain. This sample stems from a study of blood T cell repertoires in COVID-19. Study-level information: Material from acute and convalescent COVID-19 was sourced from the United States, Italy and Spain. From T cells, B-cell-depleted T cells, or PBMCs came the material, which was cDNA or gDNA.

Methods used by the authors: Using reference gene primer amplification, nucleated cell counts were estimated. Profiled with immunoSEQ multiplex PCR; TCRdb holds only in-frame clones, not every one. V and J calls and clone size are those listed in that table; D and trimming were worked out from the DNA. The table lists tens of thousands of clones, around four fifths of them singletons. The V gene's germline CDR1 is MNHEY and CDR2 SVGAGI. V trimming: 5 bases; J trimming: 7 bases; junction bases outside the gene matches: 7. The length of the CDR3 is 13 residues. This receptor was identified in a man aged 50-60 years with active COVID-19. V gene TRBV6-5 combines with J gene TRBJ1-2; 7 bases match TRBD1. The specimen was peripheral blood. CDR3 sequence: CASSTTGVGGYTF. In DNA, the CDR3 is TGTGCCAGCAGTACCACAGGGGTCGGTGGCTACACCTTC.